A selection of T cell receptor beta chains follows, all from one sample in a study of CXCR3-negative and CXCR3-positive naive CD8 T cells. TCRdb re-called the 5' RACE reads, yielding one record per CDR3 amino acid sequence without DNA. The specimen's table records fewer than 90,000 distinct CDR3 sequences. The sequencing input was naive CXCR3+ CD8+ T cells from blood. All receptors come from a human donor in good health. Some clones in this sample may be carry-over from other donors' samples. CDR3s include the opening cysteine and the closing phenylalanine or tryptophan. Each record gives: V gene, J gene, CDR3 protein.

TRBV5-4	TRBJ2-1	CASRILNNEQFF
TRBV13	TRBJ2-1	CASSLRLAGANEQFF
TRBV6-6	TRBJ2-7	CASSYSGSPYEQYF
TRBV28	TRBJ2-7	CASSQGYEQYF
TRBV6-6	TRBJ2-2	CASSYSSGDLGF
TRBV12-3/TRBV12-4	TRBJ2-2	CASRPLGGTGELFF
TRBV7-9	TRBJ1-1	CASSPDDRLNTEAFF
TRBV14	TRBJ2-3	CASSQGVGASTDTQYF
TRBV2	TRBJ2-1	CASRAEGLGNEQFF
TRBV4-2	TRBJ2-1	CASSHITRGQNYNEQFF
TRBV10-2	TRBJ1-2	CASSESNTGYGYGYTF
TRBV10-2	TRBJ2-2	CASIPPGQGTGELFF
TRBV4-3	TRBJ2-3	CASSQDFTDTQYF
TRBV27	TRBJ2-1	CASTKASSHAEQFF
TRBV7-9	TRBJ2-7	CASTMDSYEQYF
TRBV29-1	TRBJ2-2	CSSLAGSAGELFF
TRBV9	TRBJ2-7	CASSVASDPSYEQYF
TRBV28	TRBJ1-2	CASSWPGENYGYTF
TRBV7-2	TRBJ2-7	CASSSTGTGVYEPYF
TRBV28	TRBJ2-1	CATGTGPYNEQFF
TRBV12-3/TRBV12-4	TRBJ2-3	CASSLLGPLTDTQYF
TRBV19	TRBJ2-3	CASRGPDANSQYF
TRBV29-1	TRBJ2-7	CSVEILVQGMTGLREQYF
TRBV5-1	TRBJ2-7	CASSLGRGPCSYEQYF
TRBV3-1	TRBJ2-5	CASSARNLRWRETQYF
TRBV3-1	TRBJ2-1	CASSHSLGGGKSGNEQFF
TRBV6-2/TRBV6-3	TRBJ2-7	CASSGLPDKNSYEQYF
TRBV3-1	TRBJ2-7	CASSTTILNPYEQYF
TRBV7-9	TRBJ1-1	CASSLGSGDTEAFF
TRBV29-1	TRBJ1-1	CSVEDNTSEAFF
TRBV7-9	TRBJ1-1	CASSLKVNTEAFF
TRBV27	TRBJ2-7	CASSLVGFPNYEQYF
TRBV4-1	TRBJ2-1	CASSQAGFPSYNEQFF
TRBV25-1	TRBJ2-3	CASSDPGQGSDTQYF
TRBV6-6	TRBJ2-7	CASSQTYYEQYF
TRBV29-1	TRBJ2-5	CSVPSLHREQETQYF
TRBV13	TRBJ2-2	CASSPGLAGYTGELFF
TRBV29-1	TRBJ2-1	CSVEDSGISYNEQFF
TRBV28	TRBJ2-7	CASSSLTQISYEQYF
TRBV5-1	TRBJ2-7	CASSLGRDTYEQYF
TRBV12-3/TRBV12-4	TRBJ2-3	CASSLLAVNTDTQYF
TRBV29-1	TRBJ2-5	CSVEDRGGETQYF
TRBV7-9	TRBJ2-3	CASSIPGQSTDTQYF
TRBV9	TRBJ2-7	CASSPHTSFSYEQYF
TRBV28	TRBJ1-1	CASIRGNTEAFF
TRBV15	TRBJ2-1	CATSMRPGNEQFF
TRBV12-3/TRBV12-4	TRBJ2-3	CASSPALWASGGVIADTQYF